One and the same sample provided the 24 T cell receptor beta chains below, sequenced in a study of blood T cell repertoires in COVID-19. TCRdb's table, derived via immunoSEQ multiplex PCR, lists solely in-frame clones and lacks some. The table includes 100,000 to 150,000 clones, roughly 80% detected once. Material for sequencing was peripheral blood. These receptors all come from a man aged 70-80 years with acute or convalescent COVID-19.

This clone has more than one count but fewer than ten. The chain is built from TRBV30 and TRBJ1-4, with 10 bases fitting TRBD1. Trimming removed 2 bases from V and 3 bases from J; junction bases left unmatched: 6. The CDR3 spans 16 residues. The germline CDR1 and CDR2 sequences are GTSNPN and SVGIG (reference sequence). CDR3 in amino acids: CAWSRGQGRANEKLFF. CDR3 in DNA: TGTGCCTGGAGTAGGGGACAGGGGAGGGCTAATGAAAAACTGTTTTTT. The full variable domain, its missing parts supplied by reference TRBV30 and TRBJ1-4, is SQTIHQWPATLVQPVGSPLSLECTVEGTSNPNLYWYRQAAGRGLQLLFYSVGIGQISSEVPQNLSASRPQDRQFILSSKKLLLSDSGFYLCAWSRGQGRANEKLFFGSGTQLSVL.

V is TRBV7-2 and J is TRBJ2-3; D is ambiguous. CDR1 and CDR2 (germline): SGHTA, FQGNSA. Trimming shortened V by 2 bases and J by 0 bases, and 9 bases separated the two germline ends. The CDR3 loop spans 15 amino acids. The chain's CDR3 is CASSLFGRSTDTQYF. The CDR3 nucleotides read TGTGCCAGCAGCTTATTTGGCAGAAGCACAGATACGCAGTATTTT.

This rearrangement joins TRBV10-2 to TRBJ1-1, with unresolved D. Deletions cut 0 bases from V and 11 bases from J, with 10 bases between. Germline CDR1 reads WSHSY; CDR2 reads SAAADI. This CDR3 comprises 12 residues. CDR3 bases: TGCGCCAGCAGTGAGTCGAAACAGCAGGCTTTCTTT. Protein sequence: CASSESKQQAFF.

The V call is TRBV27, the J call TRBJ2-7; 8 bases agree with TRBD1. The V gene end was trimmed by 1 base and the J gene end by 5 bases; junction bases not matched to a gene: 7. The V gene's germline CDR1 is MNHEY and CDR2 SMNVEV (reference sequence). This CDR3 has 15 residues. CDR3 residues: CASSLWGQATHEQYF. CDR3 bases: TGTGCCAGCAGTTTATGGGGACAGGCGACCCACGAGCAGTACTTC.

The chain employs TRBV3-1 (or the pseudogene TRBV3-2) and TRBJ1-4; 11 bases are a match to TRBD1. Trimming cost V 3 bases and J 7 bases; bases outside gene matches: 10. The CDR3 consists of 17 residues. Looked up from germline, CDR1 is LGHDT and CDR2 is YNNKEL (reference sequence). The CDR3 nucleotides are TGTGCCAGCAGCCAGACATGGACAGGGGGCTCGAGTGAAAAACTGTTTTTT. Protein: CASSQTWTGGSSEKLFF.

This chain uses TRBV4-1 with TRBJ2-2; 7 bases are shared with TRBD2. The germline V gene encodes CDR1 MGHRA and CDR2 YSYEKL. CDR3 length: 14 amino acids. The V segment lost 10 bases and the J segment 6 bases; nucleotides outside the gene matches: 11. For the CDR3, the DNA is TGCGCCACCGGGGGGTGGGGGAGGGCCGGGGAGCTGTTTTTT. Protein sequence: CATGGWGRAGELFF.

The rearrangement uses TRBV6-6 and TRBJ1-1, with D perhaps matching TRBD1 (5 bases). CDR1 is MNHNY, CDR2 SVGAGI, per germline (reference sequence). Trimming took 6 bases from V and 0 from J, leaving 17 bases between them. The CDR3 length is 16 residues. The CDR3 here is CASSSSFGALNTEAFF. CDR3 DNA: TGTGCCAGCAGCTCTTCATTTGGGGCCTTGAACACTGAAGCTTTCTTT.

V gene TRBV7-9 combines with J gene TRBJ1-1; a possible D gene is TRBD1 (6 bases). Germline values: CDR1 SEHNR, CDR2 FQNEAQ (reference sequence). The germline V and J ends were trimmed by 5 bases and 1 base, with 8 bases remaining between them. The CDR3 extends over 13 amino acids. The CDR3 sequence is CASSEQGNTEAFF. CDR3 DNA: TGTGCCAGCAGCGAACAGGGGAACACTGAAGCTTTCTTT.

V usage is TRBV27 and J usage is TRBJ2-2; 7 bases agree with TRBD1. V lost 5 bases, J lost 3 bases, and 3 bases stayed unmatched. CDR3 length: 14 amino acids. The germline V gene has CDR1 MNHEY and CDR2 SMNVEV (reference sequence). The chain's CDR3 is CASSADRHTGELFF. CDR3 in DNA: TGTGCCAGCAGTGCGGACAGGCACACCGGGGAGCTGTTTTTT.

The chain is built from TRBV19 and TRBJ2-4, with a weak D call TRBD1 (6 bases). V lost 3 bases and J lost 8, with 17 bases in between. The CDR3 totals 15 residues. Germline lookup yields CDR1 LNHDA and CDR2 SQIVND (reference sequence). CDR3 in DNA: TGTGCCAGTAGTATCGCAAACAGGGCAGAGGACATTCAGTACTTC. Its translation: CASSIANRAEDIQYF.

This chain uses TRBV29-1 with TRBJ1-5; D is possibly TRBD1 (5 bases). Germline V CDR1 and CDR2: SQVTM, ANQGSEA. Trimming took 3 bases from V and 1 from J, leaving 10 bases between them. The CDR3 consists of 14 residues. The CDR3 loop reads CSVEFWTSNQPQHF. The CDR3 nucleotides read TGCAGCGTTGAGTTTTGGACAAGCAATCAGCCCCAGCATTTT. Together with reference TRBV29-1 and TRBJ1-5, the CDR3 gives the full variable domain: SAVISQKPSRDICQRGTSLTIQCQVDSQVTMMFWYRQQPGQSLTLIATANQGSEATYESGFVIDKFPISRPNLTFSTLTVSNMSPEDSSIYLCSVEFWTSNQPQHFGDGTRLSIL.

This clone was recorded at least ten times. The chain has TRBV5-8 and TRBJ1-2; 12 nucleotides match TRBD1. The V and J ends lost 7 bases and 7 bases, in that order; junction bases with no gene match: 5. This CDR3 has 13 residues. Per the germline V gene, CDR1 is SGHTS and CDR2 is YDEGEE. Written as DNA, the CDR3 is TGTGCCAGCGGGGACAGGGGGCGCGGTGGCTACACCTTC. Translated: CASGDRGRGGYTF.

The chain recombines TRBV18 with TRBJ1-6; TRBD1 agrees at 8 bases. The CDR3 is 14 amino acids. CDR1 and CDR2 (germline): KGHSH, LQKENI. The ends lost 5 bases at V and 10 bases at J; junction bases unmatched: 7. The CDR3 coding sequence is TGTGCCAGCTCATCCCAGGGGGCAACGTCACCCCTCCACTTT. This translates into CASSSQGATSPLHF.

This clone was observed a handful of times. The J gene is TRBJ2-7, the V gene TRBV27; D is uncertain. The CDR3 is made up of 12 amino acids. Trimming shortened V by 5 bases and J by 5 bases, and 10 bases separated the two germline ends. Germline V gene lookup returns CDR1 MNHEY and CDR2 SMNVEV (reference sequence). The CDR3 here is CASSDRTDEQYF. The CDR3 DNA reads TGTGCCAGCAGTGATAGAACGGACGAGCAGTACTTC.

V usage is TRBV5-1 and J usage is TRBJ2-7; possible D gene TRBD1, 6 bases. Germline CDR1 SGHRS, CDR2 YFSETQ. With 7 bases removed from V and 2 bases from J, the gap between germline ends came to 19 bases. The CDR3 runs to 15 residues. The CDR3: CASSSSGVGPYEQYF. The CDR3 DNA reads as TGCGCCAGCTCGTCATCAGGGGTGGGCCCCTACGAGCAGTACTTC.

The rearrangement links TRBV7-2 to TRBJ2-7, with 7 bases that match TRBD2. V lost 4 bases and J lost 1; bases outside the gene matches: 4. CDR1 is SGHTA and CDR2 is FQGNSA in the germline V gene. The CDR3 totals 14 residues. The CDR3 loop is CASSSPSGSYEQYF. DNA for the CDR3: TGTGCCAGCAGCTCCCCTAGCGGTTCCTACGAGCAGTACTTC.

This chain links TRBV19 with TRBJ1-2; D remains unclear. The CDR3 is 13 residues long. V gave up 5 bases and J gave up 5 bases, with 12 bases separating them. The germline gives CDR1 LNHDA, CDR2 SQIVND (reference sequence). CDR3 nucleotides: TGTGCCAGTAGTTCCCAGGAGGGATATGGCTACACCTTC. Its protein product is CASSSQEGYGYTF. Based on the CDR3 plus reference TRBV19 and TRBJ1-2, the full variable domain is DGGITQSPKYLFRKEGQNVTLSCEQNLNHDAMYWYRQDPGQGLRLIYYSQIVNDFQKGDIAEGYSVSREKKESFPLTVTSAQKNPTAFYLCASSSQEGYGYTFGSGTRLTVV.

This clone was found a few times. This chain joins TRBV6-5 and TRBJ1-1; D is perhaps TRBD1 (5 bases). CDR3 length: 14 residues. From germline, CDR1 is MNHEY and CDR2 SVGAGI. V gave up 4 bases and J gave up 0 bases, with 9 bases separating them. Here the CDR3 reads CASSSQTVNTEAFF. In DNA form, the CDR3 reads TGTGCCAGCAGTTCCCAGACAGTGAACACTGAAGCTTTCTTT.

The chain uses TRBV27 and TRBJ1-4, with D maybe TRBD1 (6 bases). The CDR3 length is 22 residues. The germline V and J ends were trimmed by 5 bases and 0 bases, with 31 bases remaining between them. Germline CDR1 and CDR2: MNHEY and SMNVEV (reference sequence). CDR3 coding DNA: TGTGCCAGCAGTCCACCCATTAGGGGGGCGGGAGACACGGAGGCAACTAATGAAAAACTGTTTTTT. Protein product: CASSPPIRGAGDTEATNEKLFF.

The CDR3 DNA is TGCGCCAGCAGCAGCTCTCTCTCTGGAAACACCATATATTTT. This sequence encodes CASSSSLSGNTIYF. This sequence joins TRBV5-1 and TRBJ1-3; D is unresolved. The length of the CDR3 is 14 residues. The ends were cut back, 4 bases at V and 0 bases at J, with 8 bases in the middle. The germline gives CDR1 SGHRS, CDR2 YFSETQ.

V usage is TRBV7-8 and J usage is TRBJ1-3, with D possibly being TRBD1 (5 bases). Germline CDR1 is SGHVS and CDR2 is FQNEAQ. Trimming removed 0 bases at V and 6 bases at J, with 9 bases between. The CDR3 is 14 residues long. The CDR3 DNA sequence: TGTGCCAGCAGCTTAGCTCAGGGAAAAAACACCATATATTTT. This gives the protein CASSLAQGKNTIYF. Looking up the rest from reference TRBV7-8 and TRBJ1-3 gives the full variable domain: GAGVSQSPRYKVAKRGQDVALRCDPISGHVSLFWYQQALGQGPEFLTYFQNEAQLDKSGLPSDRFFAERPEGSVSTLKIQRTQQEDSAVYLCASSLAQGKNTIYFGEGSWLTVV.

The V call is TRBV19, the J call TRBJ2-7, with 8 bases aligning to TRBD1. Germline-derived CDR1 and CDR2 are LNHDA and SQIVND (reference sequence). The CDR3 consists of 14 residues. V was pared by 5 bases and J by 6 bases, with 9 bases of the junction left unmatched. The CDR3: CASSPGQALSEQYF. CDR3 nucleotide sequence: TGTGCCAGTAGTCCGGGACAGGCCCTTTCCGAGCAGTACTTC.

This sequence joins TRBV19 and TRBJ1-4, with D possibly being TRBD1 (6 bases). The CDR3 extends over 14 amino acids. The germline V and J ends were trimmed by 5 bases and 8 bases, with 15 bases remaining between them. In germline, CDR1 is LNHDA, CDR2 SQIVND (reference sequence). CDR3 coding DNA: TGTGCCAGTAGTCTGGGGGTAACAGGGGAAAAACTGTTTTTT. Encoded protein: CASSLGVTGEKLFF.

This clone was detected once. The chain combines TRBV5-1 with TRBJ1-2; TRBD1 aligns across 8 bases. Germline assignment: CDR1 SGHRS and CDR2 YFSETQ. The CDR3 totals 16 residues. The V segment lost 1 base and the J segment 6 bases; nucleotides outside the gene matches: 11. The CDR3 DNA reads TGCGCCAGCAGCTTGCAAAGCATCGGACAGGGACATGGCTACACCTTC. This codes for CASSLQSIGQGHGYTF.